This T cell receptor (beta chain) was captured in a study of neurological immune-mediated disorders. TCRdb redid the calling of the 5' RACE reads with MiXCR, one entry per CDR3 protein. Counted here are about 30,000 distinct CDR3 sequences, around 17% occurring once; the ten biggest clones make up about 4.9%. Trimming removed 3 bases from V and 8 bases from J, with 8 bases in between. Per germline, CDR1 MGHRA and CDR2 YSYEKL. The CDR3 is made up of 12 amino acids. Time point reported: technical triplicate 3. This clonotype came up many times. The chain recombines TRBV4-1 with TRBJ2-1; D ambiguous. The origin of this receptor is a female donor with HTLV-1-associated myelopathy (HAM/TSP). The sample was CD4+ T cells from blood. CDR3 residues: CASSHIFDEQFF. CDR3 in DNA: TGCGCCAGCAGCCACATTTTCGATGAGCAGTTCTTC.